Below, 20 T cell receptor beta chains from the same sample are listed, as sequenced in a study of cytomegalovirus exposure and HLA in healthy donors. The PCR contained 60 Vbeta and 13 Jbeta primers. The data were produced by immunoSEQ multiplex PCR, yet TCRdb's version contains in-frame clones alone and is incomplete. The sample consists of approximately 120,000 clones, approximately 70% of them appearing once. Sequenced: PBMCs. Source of these receptors: a man between 60 and 70 years old in good health and CMV-seropositive.

CDR3 nucleotides: TGTGCCAGCAGCTTTGGCGGGGGAGGCGAGCAGTACTTC. Protein: CASSFGGGGEQYF. The chain recombines TRBV11-2 with TRBJ2-7; 7 bases match TRBD2. Germline V gives CDR1 SGHAT, CDR2 FQNNGV. This CDR3 is built from 13 residues. With V trimmed by 3 bases and J by 6 bases, 5 bases remained unmatched.

The rearrangement joins TRBV7-9 to TRBJ1-2; D gene uncertain. Germline-derived CDR1 and CDR2 are SEHNR and FQNEAQ (reference sequence). V lost 5 bases and J lost 7, with 11 bases in between. The CDR3 loop spans 12 amino acids. The CDR3, as DNA: TGTGCCAGCAGCCATGGCGGGGTTGGCTACACCTTC. It yields the protein CASSHGGVGYTF.

The rearrangement links TRBV29-1 to TRBJ1-4; 7 bases agree with TRBD1. CDR3 size: 15 residues. Germline CDR1 reads SQVTM; CDR2 reads ANQGSEA. With V trimmed by 7 bases and J by 8 bases, 16 bases remained unmatched. The CDR3 region has the DNA TGCAGCGCCAAATCTCGGGACAGTTTAGAAGAAAAACTGTTTTTT. This encodes CSAKSRDSLEEKLFF.

The chain joins TRBV6-5 to TRBJ1-2, with 8 bases lining up with TRBD1. The junction had 7 bases not matched to a gene; V was cut back by 8 bases and J by 8 bases. The germline gives CDR1 MNHEY, CDR2 SVGAGI. This CDR3 spans 12 amino acids. The CDR3 sequence: CASGRTGFGYTF. The CDR3 DNA reads TGTGCCAGCGGCCGGACAGGGTTCGGCTACACCTTC.

The V gene is TRBV6-1, the J gene TRBJ1-6; the D is unclear. The CDR3 is 15 residues long. The V and J ends lost 4 bases and 7 bases respectively, with 14 bases between them. Germline CDR1 reads MNHNS; CDR2 reads SASEGT. The CDR3 reads CASSGAGRNNSPLHF. The CDR3 nucleotides are TGTGCCAGCAGTGGCGCAGGCAGGAACAATTCACCCCTCCACTTT.

A note on this clone: This CDR3 fails to terminate in the conserved phenylalanine or tryptophan, so it likely reflects a read error. The chain links TRBV5-1 to TRBJ1-1; D is ambiguous. Trimming removed 9 bases at V and 7 bases at J, with 19 bases between. The CDR3 loop spans 13 amino acids. Germline V lookup: CDR1 SGHRS, CDR2 YFSETQ. The CDR3 region has the DNA TGCGCCACCACCGGAGGAGTAACCTTTGAAGCTTTCCTT. This encodes CATTGGVTFEAFL.

The chain uses TRBV29-1 and TRBJ1-6; 9 bases agree with TRBD1. The length of the CDR3 is 13 residues. The J segment lost 7 bases and the V segment lost 4 bases, leaving 2 bases of the junction unmatched. Germline values: CDR1 SQVTM, CDR2 ANQGSEA. The chain's CDR3 is CSVGTGANSPLHF. The CDR3, as DNA: TGCAGCGTTGGGACAGGGGCGAATTCACCCCTCCACTTT.

The genes are TRBV7-9 and TRBJ1-2; D uncertain. Germline V gene sequence: CDR1 SEHNR, CDR2 FQNEAQ (reference sequence). The CDR3 contains 16 residues. V was cut by 5 bases and J by 6 bases, with 22 bases left in between. In DNA form, the CDR3 reads TGTGCCAGCAGCCTCCCTCGGAGGGTAGGCAACGATGGCTACACCTTC. Protein: CASSLPRRVGNDGYTF.

The table lists this clone with a few counts. The chain uses TRBV7-9 and TRBJ1-1; 9 bases fit TRBD1. This CDR3 is built from 13 residues. Per the germline V gene, CDR1 is SEHNR and CDR2 is FQNEAQ (reference sequence). Germline trimming cut 5 bases from V and 10 bases from J; bases unmatched to any gene: 8. The CDR3 reads CASSLTGGQGAFF. Here the CDR3 DNA reads TGTGCCAGCAGCCTTACAGGGGGACAGGGAGCTTTCTTT.

The J gene is TRBJ1-2, the V gene TRBV28, with D uncertain. Between the trimmed V and J ends, which lost 5 bases and 2 bases, there was a span of 9 bases. The germline V gene has CDR1 MDHEN and CDR2 SYDVKM. CDR3 length: 13 amino acids. CDR3 sequence reads: CASSPTVNYGYTF. As DNA, the CDR3 is TGTGCCAGCAGTCCCACAGTGAACTATGGCTACACCTTC.

As regards this clone: The junction departs from germline at one end; a sequencing error may be responsible. J is TRBJ1-1 and V is TRBV4-1; 7 bases are shared with TRBD1. The CDR3 totals 14 residues. CDR1 and CDR2 (germline): MGHRA, YSYEKL. This chain's CDR3 is CASSPAGGMGEAFF. The CDR3 DNA reads as TGTGCCAGCAGCCCAGCAGGGGGAATGGGTGAAGCTTTCTTT.

The chain has TRBV6-4 and TRBJ1-6, with no clear D. The CDR3 has 13 residues. Germline CDR1 and CDR2: MRHNA and SNTAGT. V lost 0 bases and J 13 bases, leaving 10 bases between the germline ends. As DNA, the CDR3 is TGTGCCAGCAGTGACTCGATGGGCTTGCCCCTCCACTTT. The encoded protein is CASSDSMGLPLHF.

The gene calls are TRBV7-9 and TRBJ1-4, with 7 bases lining up with TRBD1. The V and J ends lost 4 bases and 3 bases, in that order; junction bases with no gene match: 5. This CDR3 region has 15 residues. The V gene's germline CDR1 is SEHNR and CDR2 FQNEAQ (reference sequence). The chain's CDR3 is CASSSGDSPNEKLFF. The DNA of the CDR3 is TGTGCCAGCAGCTCGGGGGACAGTCCTAATGAAAAACTGTTTTTT. Combining the CDR3 with reference TRBV7-9 and TRBJ1-4 gives the whole variable domain DTGVSQNPRHKITKRGQNVTFRCDPISEHNRLYWYRQTLGQGPEFLTYFQNEAQLEKSRLLSDRFSAERPKGSFSTLEIQRTEQGDSAMYLCASSSGDSPNEKLFFGSGTQLSVL.

This clone was seen only once. J is TRBJ2-3 and V is TRBV29-1; D unclear. Trimming removed 4 bases at V and 8 bases at J, with 19 bases between. Per the germline V gene, CDR1 is SQVTM and CDR2 is ANQGSEA. The CDR3 is 14 residues long. The CDR3 loop reads CSVAVGLESGTQYF. The CDR3 coding sequence is TGCAGCGTTGCCGTCGGCTTGGAGTCCGGTACGCAGTATTTT.

This rearrangement joins TRBV30 to TRBJ1-4; no firm D call. V was trimmed by 4 bases and J by 8 bases, leaving 5 bases between them. The CDR3 consists of 10 residues. Germline V CDR1 and CDR2: GTSNPN, SVGIG (reference sequence). The CDR3 DNA follows: TGTGCCTGGAACGGGGAAAAACTGTTTTTT. Protein sequence: CAWNGEKLFF.

The chain employs TRBV10-2 and TRBJ1-5; D unclear. V gave up 2 bases and J gave up 3 bases, with 5 bases separating them. This CDR3 contains 13 residues. Germline CDR1 is WSHSY and CDR2 is SAAADI. CDR3 loop: CASSENYNQPQHF. The CDR3 DNA is TGCGCCAGCAGTGAGAATTACAATCAGCCCCAGCATTTT.

The chain is built from TRBV30 and TRBJ2-1; D is ambiguous. V gave up 1 base and J gave up 6 bases, with 4 bases separating them. Germline CDR1 reads GTSNPN; CDR2 reads SVGIG (reference sequence). The CDR3 covers 11 residues. CDR3 DNA: TGTGCCTGGAGTGATCTCAATGAGCAGTTCTTC. It codes for CAWSDLNEQFF.

This clone has just a few counts. The chain combines TRBV19 with TRBJ1-1; D unresolved. Per germline, CDR1 LNHDA and CDR2 SQIVND (reference sequence). The CDR3 has 14 amino acids. With 7 bases removed from V and 4 bases from J, the gap between germline ends came to 16 bases. The DNA for the CDR3 is TGTGCCAGTATGATTTTGGCGGTGGGCACTGAAGCTTTCTTT. Protein: CASMILAVGTEAFF.

J is TRBJ2-1 and V is TRBV4-1; D perhaps matches TRBD2 (6 bases). V shed 0 bases and J shed 1 base, with 7 bases lying between them. This CDR3 contains 15 residues. Per the germline V gene, CDR1 is MGHRA and CDR2 is YSYEKL. CDR3: CASSQEGGSYNEQFF. The DNA of the CDR3 is TGCGCCAGCAGCCAAGAGGGGGGTTCCTACAATGAGCAGTTCTTC.

This clone was detected only a few times. The gene calls are TRBV11-2 and TRBJ1-1, with TRBD1 matching over 8 bases. The CDR3 extends over 18 amino acids. The J segment lost 1 base and the V segment lost 0 bases, leaving 10 bases of the junction unmatched. The germline gives CDR1 SGHAT, CDR2 FQNNGV. The CDR3 nucleotides read TGTGCCAGCAGCTTAGATAGGTGGGACAGGCCGCAGAACACTGAAGCTTTCTTT. The encoded protein is CASSLDRWDRPQNTEAFF.